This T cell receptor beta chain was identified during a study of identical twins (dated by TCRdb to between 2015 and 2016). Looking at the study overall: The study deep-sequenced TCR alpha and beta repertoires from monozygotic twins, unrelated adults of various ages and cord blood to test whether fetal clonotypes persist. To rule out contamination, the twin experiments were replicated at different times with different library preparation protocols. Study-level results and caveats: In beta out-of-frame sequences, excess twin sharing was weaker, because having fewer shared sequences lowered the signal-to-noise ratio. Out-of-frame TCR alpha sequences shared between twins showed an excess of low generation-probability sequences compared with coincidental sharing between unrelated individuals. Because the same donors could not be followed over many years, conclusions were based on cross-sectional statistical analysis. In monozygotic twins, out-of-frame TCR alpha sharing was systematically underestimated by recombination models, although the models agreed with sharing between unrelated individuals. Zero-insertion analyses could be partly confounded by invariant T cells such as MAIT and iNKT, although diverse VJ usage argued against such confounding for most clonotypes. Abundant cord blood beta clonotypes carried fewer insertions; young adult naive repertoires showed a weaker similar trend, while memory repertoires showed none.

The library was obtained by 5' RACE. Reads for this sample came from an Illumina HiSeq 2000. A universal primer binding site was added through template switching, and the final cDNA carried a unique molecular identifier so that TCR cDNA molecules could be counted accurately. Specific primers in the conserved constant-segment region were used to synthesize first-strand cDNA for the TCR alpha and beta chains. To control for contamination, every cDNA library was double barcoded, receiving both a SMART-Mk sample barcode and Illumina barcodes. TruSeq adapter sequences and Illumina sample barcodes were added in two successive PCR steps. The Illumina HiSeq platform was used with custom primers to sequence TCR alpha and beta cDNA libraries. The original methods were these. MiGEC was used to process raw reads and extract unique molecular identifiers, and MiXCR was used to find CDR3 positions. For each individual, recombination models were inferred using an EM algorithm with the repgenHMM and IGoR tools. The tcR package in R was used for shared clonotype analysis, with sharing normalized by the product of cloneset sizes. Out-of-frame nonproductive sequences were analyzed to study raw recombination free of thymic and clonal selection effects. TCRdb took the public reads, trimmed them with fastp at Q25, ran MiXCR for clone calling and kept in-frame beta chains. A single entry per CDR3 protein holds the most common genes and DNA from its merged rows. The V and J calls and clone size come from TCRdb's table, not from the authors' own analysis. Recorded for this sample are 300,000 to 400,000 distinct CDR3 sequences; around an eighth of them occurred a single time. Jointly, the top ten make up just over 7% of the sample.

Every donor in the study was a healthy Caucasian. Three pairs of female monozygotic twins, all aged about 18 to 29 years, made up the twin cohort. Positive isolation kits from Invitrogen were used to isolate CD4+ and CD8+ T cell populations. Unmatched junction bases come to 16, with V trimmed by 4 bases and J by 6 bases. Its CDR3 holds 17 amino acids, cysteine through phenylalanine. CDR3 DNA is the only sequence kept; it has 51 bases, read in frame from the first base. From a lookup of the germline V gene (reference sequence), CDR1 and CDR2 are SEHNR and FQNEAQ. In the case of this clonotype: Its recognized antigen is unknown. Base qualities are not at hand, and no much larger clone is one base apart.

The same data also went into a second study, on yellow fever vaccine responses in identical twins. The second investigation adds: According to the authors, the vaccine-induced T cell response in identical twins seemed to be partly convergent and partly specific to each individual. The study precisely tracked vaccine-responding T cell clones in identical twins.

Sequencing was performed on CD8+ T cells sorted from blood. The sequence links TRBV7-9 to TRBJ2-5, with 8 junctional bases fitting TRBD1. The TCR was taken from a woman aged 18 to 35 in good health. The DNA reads TGTGCCAGCAGCTCCCCCCCTGGACAGGGTGGTAAAAAGACCCAGTACTTC. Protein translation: CASSSPPGQGGKKTQYF.